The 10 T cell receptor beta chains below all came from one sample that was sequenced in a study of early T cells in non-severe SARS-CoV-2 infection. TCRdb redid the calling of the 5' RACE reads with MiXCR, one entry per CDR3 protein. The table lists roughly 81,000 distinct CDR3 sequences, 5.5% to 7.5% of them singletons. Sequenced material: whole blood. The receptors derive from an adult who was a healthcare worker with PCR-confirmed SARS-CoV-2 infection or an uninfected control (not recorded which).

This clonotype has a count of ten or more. Here the CDR3 reads CSVGVSGNQPQHF. CDR3 nucleotide sequence: TGCAGCGTTGGGGTAAGCGGCAATCAGCCCCAGCATTTT. The rearrangement links TRBV29-1 to TRBJ1-5; D uncertain. The CDR3 covers 13 residues. The germline gives CDR1 SQVTM, CDR2 ANQGSEA. The V gene lost 4 bases and the J gene lost 2 bases, with 9 bases spanning the gap.

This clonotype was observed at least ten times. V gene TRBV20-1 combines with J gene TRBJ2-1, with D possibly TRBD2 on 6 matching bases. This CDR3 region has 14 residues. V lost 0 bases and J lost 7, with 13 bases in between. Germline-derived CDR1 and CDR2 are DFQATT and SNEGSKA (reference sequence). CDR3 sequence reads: CSARDWRTKNEQFF. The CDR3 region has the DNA TGCAGTGCTAGAGATTGGCGGACTAAGAATGAGCAGTTCTTC.

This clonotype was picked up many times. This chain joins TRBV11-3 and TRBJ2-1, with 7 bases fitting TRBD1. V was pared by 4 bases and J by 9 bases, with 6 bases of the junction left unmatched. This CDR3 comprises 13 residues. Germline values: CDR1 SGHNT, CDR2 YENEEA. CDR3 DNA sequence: TGTGCCAGCAGCTCTGGACAGGCCCTTGAGCAGTTCTTC. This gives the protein CASSSGQALEQFF.

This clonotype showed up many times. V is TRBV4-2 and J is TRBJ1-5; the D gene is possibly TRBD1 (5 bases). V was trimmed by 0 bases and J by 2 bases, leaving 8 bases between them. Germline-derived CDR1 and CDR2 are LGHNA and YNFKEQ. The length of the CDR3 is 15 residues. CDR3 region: CASSQEWDGNQPQHF. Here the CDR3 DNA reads TGTGCCAGCAGCCAAGAATGGGACGGCAATCAGCCCCAGCATTTT.

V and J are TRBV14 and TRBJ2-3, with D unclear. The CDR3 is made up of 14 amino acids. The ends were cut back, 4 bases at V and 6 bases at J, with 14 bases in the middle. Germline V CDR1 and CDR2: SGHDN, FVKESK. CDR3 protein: CASSPPAITDTQYF. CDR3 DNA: TGTGCCAGCAGCCCCCCCGCGATTACGGATACGCAGTATTTT.

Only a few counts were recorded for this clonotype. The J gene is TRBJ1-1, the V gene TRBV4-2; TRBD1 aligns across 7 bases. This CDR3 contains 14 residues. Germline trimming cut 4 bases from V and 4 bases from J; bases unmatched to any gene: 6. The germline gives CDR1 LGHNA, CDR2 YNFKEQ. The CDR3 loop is CASSLTGDGTEAFF. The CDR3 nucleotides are TGTGCCAGCAGCCTAACAGGGGATGGCACTGAAGCTTTCTTT.

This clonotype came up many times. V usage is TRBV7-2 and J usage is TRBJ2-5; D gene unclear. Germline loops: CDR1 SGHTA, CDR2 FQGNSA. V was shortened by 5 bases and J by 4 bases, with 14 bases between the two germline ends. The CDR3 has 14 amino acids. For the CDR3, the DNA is TGTGCCAGCAGCCCCGCGGTGGAGCGAGAGACCCAGTACTTC. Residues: CASSPAVERETQYF.

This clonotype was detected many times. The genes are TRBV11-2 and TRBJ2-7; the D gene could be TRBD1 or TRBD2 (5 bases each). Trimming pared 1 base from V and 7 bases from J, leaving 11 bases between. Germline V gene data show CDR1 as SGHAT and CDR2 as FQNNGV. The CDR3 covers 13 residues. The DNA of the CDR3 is TGTGCCAGCAGCTTAGGCGGGCAGGGTGAGCAGTACTTC. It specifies CASSLGGQGEQYF. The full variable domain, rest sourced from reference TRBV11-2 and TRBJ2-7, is EAGVAQSPRYKIIEKRQSVAFWCNPISGHATLYWYQQILGQGPKLLIQFQNNGVVDDSQLPKDRFSAERLKGVDSTLKIQPAKLEDSAVYLCASSLGGQGEQYFGPGTRLTVT.

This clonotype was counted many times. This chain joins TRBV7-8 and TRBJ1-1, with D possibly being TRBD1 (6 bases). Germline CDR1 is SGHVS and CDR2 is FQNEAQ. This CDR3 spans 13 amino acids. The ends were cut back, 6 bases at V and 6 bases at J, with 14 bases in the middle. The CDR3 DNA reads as TGTGCCAGCAGGAGGGGGAGTGTCGCTGAAGCTTTCTTT. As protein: CASRRGSVAEAFF.

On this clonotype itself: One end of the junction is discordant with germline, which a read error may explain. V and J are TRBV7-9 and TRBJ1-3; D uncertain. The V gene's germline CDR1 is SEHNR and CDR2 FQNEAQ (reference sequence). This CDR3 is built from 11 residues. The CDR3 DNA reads TGTGCCAGCAGCTCTGAAAACACCATATATTTT. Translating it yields CASSSENTIYF.